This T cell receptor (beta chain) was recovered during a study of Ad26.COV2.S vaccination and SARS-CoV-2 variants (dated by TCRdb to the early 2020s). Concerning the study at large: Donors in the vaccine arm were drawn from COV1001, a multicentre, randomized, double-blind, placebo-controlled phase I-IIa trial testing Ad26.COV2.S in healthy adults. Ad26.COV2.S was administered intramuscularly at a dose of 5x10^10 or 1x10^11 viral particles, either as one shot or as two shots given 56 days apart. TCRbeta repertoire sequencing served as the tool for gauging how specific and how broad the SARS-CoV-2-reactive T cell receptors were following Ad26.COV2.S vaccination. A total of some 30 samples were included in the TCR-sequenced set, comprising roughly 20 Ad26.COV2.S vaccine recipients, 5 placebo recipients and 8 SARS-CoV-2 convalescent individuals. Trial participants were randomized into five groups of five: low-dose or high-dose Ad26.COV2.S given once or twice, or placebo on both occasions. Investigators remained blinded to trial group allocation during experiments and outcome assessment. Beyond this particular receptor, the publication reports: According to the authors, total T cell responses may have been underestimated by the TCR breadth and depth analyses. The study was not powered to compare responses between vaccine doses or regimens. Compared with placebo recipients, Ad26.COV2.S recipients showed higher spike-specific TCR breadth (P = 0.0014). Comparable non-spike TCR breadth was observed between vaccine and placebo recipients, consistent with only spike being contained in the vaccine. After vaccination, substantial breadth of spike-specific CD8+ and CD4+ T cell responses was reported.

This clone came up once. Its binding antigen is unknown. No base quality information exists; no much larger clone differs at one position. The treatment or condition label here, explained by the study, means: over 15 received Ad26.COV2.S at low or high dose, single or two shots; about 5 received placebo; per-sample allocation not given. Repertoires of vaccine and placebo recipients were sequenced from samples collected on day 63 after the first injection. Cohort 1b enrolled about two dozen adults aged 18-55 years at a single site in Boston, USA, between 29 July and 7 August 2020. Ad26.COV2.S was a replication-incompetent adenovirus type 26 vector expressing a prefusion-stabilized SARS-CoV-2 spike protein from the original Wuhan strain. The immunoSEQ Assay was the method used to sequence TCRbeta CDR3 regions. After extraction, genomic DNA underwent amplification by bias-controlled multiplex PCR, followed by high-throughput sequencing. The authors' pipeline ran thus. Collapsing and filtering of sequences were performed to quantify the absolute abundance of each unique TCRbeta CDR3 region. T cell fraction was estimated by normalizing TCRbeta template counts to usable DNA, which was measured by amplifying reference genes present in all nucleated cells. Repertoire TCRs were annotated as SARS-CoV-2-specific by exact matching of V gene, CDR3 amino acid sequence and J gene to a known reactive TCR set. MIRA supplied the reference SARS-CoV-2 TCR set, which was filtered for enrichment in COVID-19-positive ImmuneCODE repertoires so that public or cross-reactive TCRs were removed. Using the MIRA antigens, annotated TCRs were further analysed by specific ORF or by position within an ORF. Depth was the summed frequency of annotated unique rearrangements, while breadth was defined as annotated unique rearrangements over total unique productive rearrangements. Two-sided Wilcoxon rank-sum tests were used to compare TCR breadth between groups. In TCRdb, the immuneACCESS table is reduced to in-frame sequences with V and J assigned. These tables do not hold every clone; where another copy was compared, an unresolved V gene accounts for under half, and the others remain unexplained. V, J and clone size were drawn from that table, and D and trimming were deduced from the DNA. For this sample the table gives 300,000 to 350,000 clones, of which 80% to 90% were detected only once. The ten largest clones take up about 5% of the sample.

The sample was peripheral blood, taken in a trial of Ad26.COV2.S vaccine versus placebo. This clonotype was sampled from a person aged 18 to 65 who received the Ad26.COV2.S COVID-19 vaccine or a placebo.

CDR3 reads: CASRATGVGGYTF. The DNA sequence is as follows: TGTGCCAGCAGGGCAACAGGGGTTGGTGGCTACACCTTC. This receptor chain uses TRBV3-1 (or the pseudogene TRBV3-2) and TRBJ1-2, with 7 middle bases fitting TRBD1. The CDR3 sequence holds 13 residues, the cysteine and phenylalanine included. Only the CDR3 DNA is retained, 39 bases long and in frame from the first base. For this chain, trimming is 6 bases at the V end and 7 bases at the J end, and the number of junction bases without a gene match is 8. The germline V gene (reference sequence) gives CDR1 as LGHDT and CDR2 as YNNKEL.